Listed below are T cell receptor beta chains from one sample, sequenced in a study of blood T cell repertoires in COVID-19. Using immunoSEQ multiplex PCR, the repertoire was profiled, and TCRdb retains in-frame clones only, with some absent. This table has some 220,000 clones, around nine tenths appearing once. The specimen sequenced was peripheral blood. The receptors here all came from a man aged 25-45 years with COVID-19, enrolled during active disease. Both conserved end residues are part of each CDR3. D genes are given only for firm matches. Clone size is given for some rows only: seen once, a few or many times, or a class if the clone is expanded.

d_call	clone_size	j_call	v_call	cdr3_aa	cdr3_nt
NA	NA	TRBJ1-5	TRBV19	CASTKTYPGVSNQPQHF	TGTGCCAGTACCAAAACCTACCCGGGAGTTAGCAATCAGCCCCAGCATTTT
TRBD1	once	TRBJ1-1	TRBV6-5	CASSYRQGAEAFF	TGTGCCAGCAGTTACAGACAGGGCGCTGAAGCTTTCTTT
TRBD2	NA	TRBJ2-3	TRBV7-9	CASSPSGLAGLDTQYF	TGTGCCAGCAGCCCGAGCGGACTAGCGGGGTTAGATACGCAGTATTTT
NA	NA	TRBJ1-2	TRBV5-1	CASSLAQDYGYTF	TGCGCCAGCAGCTTGGCACAGGACTATGGCTACACCTTC
NA	NA	TRBJ1-1	TRBV3-1/TRBV3-2	CASSPHPRGTEAFF	TGTGCCAGCAGCCCACATCCACGGGGTACTGAAGCTTTCTTT
TRBD1	NA	TRBJ1-6	TRBV5-6	CASGLQQGRNSPLHF	TGTGCCAGCGGATTGCAACAGGGGCGCAATTCACCCCTCCACTTT
NA	NA	TRBJ2-3	TRBV6-1	CASSDSSGIFADTQYF	TGTGCCAGCAGTGATTCCTCCGGGATATTCGCAGATACGCAGTATTTT
TRBD2	few	TRBJ2-7	TRBV6-5	CASRRGDREQYF	TGTGCCAGCAGGCGGGGGGACCGCGAGCAGTACTTC
TRBD2	NA	TRBJ2-5	TRBV6-5	CASSPPGLAGETQYF	TGTGCCAGCAGCCCCCCGGGACTAGCAGGAGAGACCCAGTACTTC
NA	once	TRBJ1-6	TRBV3-1/TRBV3-2	CASSQPGGGSPLHF	TGTGCCAGCAGCCAACCCGGAGGAGGTTCACCCCTCCACTTT
NA	once	TRBJ1-5	TRBV15	CATSSRQGNQPQHF	TGTGCCACCAGCAGCAGACAGGGCAATCAGCCCCAGCATTTT
TRBD2	NA	TRBJ2-1	TRBV7-6	CASSRIAGGNNEQFF	TGTGCCAGCAGTCGTATAGCGGGGGGGAACAATGAGCAGTTCTTC
TRBD2	NA	TRBJ2-7	TRBV27	CASSLGTRLAGGHSYEQYF	TGTGCCAGCAGCCTTGGAACCAGACTAGCGGGGGGCCACTCCTACGAGCAGTACTTC
TRBD1	once	TRBJ1-5	TRBV18	CASSRGLGTGIDQPQHF	TGTGCCAGCTCACGAGGACTCGGGACAGGGATTGATCAGCCCCAGCATTTT
TRBD1	NA	TRBJ2-6	TRBV29-1	CSVEAPGQGSGANVLTF	TGCAGCGTTGAAGCCCCGGGACAGGGGTCAGGGGCCAACGTCCTGACTTTC
TRBD1	once	TRBJ2-2	TRBV5-1	CASSFSPGQGAAGELFF	TGCGCCAGCAGCTTTTCTCCGGGACAGGGGGCGGCCGGGGAGCTGTTTTTT
TRBD1	NA	TRBJ1-3	TRBV13	CASSTRQGRLIGNTIYF	TGTGCCAGCAGCACCCGACAGGGGCGGTTAATAGGAAACACCATATATTTT
NA	NA	TRBJ2-1	TRBV13	CASSLGRPGNEFF	TGTGCCAGCAGCTTAGGCCGTCCGGGGAATGAGTTCTTC
NA	NA	TRBJ2-7	TRBV5-1	CASRQKDSSSYEQYF	TGCGCCAGCAGACAGAAGGACAGTTCGTCCTACGAGCAGTACTTC
TRBD1	NA	TRBJ1-2	TRBV5-4	CASSLGQGANYGYTF	TGTGCCAGCAGCTTGGGACAGGGGGCCAACTATGGCTACACCTTC
NA	NA	TRBJ2-7	TRBV12-3/TRBV12-4	CASSLTVSYEQYF	TGTGCCAGCAGTTTGACAGTATCCTACGAGCAGTACTTC
TRBD1	NA	TRBJ1-1	TRBV6-5	CASSYSTGQDTEAFF	TGTGCCAGCAGTTACTCAACCGGACAGGACACTGAAGCTTTCTTT
NA	NA	TRBJ2-2	TRBV25-1	CASSGGQFTGELFF	TGTGCCAGCAGTGGCGGACAGTTCACCGGGGAGCTGTTTTTT
TRBD2	few	TRBJ2-5	TRBV5-5	CASSIGTSGGRETQYF	TGTGCCAGCAGCATAGGGACTAGCGGGGGGAGGGAGACCCAGTACTTC
NA	NA	TRBJ1-2	TRBV27	CASSKRENYGYTF	TGTGCCAGCAGCAAACGGGAAAACTATGGCTACACCTTC
NA	NA	TRBJ1-5	TRBV20-1	CSASGLLSNQPQHF	TGCAGTGCTAGTGGACTGTTGAGCAATCAGCCCCAGCATTTT
NA	NA	TRBJ1-2	TRBV13	CASSGTQLSETYGYTF	TGTGCCAGCAGCGGGACACAGCTGAGTGAGACCTATGGCTACACCTTC
TRBD1	NA	TRBJ1-6	TRBV11-2	CASSLGDRGYSPLHF	TGTGCCAGCAGCTTAGGGGACAGGGGGTATTCACCCCTCCACTTT
TRBD1	NA	TRBJ2-7	TRBV6-1	CASSELQGSTYEQYF	TGTGCCAGCAGTGAACTACAGGGGTCTACCTACGAGCAGTACTTC
NA	NA	TRBJ1-2	TRBV12-3/TRBV12-4	CASGRGYTF	TGTGCCAGCGGCCGAGGCTACACCTTC
TRBD2	NA	TRBJ2-7	TRBV5-6	CASSLFGLASGGYEQYF	TGTGCCAGCAGCTTGTTCGGGTTGGCTAGCGGGGGGTACGAGCAGTACTTC
NA	NA	TRBJ1-5	TRBV19	CASSLGQLNQPQHF	TGTGCCAGTAGTTTAGGACAGCTCAATCAGCCCCAGCATTTT
NA	once	TRBJ1-1	TRBV19	CASSSSSHTEAFF	TGTGCCAGTAGTAGTAGCAGCCACACTGAAGCTTTCTTT
NA	NA	TRBJ2-7	TRBV6-5	CASREDRRTTYEQYF	TGTGCCAGCAGAGAGGACAGACGAACTACCTACGAGCAGTACTTC
TRBD1	NA	TRBJ1-1	TRBV6-5	CASNRDRLNTEAFF	TGTGCCAGCAACCGGGACAGGCTGAACACTGAAGCTTTCTTT
NA	NA	TRBJ2-5	TRBV19	CASSIGAGLGETQYF	TGTGCCAGTAGTATAGGGGCGGGCCTGGGAGAGACCCAGTACTTC
NA	NA	TRBJ2-1	TRBV7-9	CASSLVTAGPYNEQFF	TGTGCCAGCAGCTTAGTAACGGCGGGGCCTTACAATGAGCAGTTCTTC
NA	NA	TRBJ1-2	TRBV6-5	CASSPSGANYGYTF	TGTGCCAGCAGTCCTAGCGGGGCTAACTATGGCTACACCTTC
NA	NA	TRBJ2-7	TRBV5-5	CASSSGGSYEQYF	TGTGCCAGCAGCTCAGGAGGCTCCTACGAGCAGTACTTC
TRBD2	NA	TRBJ2-1	TRBV5-1	CASSLVGSGGAGNEQFF	TGCGCCAGCAGCTTGGTGGGTAGCGGGGGGGCTGGAAATGAGCAGTTCTTC
TRBD2	NA	TRBJ2-1	TRBV6-5	CASSYSAGRVGQFF	TGTGCCAGCAGTTATTCTGCGGGGAGGGTTGGGCAGTTCTTC
NA	NA	TRBJ1-1	TRBV5-1	CASSLAGRGTEAFF	TGCGCCAGCAGCTTGGCAGGGAGGGGCACTGAAGCTTTCTTT
TRBD1	NA	TRBJ1-2	TRBV19	CATNHPDRARGYTF	TGTGCCACTAACCACCCTGACAGGGCGAGGGGCTACACCTTC
NA	NA	TRBJ1-6	TRBV19	CASSIQGSGNSPLHF	TGTGCCAGTAGTATACAGGGGTCGGGGAATTCACCCCTCCACTTT
NA	once	TRBJ2-3	TRBV4-1	CASSLGGAGTDTQYF	TGCGCCAGCAGCTTAGGTGGGGCGGGCACAGATACGCAGTATTTT
NA	NA	TRBJ2-2	TRBV19	CASSTNRVKLKNGELFF	TGTGCCAGTAGCACAAACCGGGTCAAACTAAAAAACGGGGAGCTGTTTTTT
TRBD1	NA	TRBJ1-1	TRBV7-9	CASSFGQGAEAFF	TGTGCCAGCAGCTTTGGACAGGGCGCTGAAGCTTTCTTT
NA	NA	TRBJ1-6	TRBV9	CASSVEVEGTPPLHF	TGTGCCAGCAGCGTAGAAGTTGAGGGAACTCCACCCCTCCACTTT
NA	NA	TRBJ1-5	TRBV18	CASSPRDSNQPQHF	TGTGCCAGCTCCCCTCGGGATAGCAATCAGCCCCAGCATTTT
NA	NA	TRBJ1-4	TRBV6-5	CASSYSTAANEKLFF	TGTGCCAGCAGTTACTCGACTGCGGCGAATGAAAAACTGTTTTTT
TRBD1	NA	TRBJ1-1	TRBV27	CASSTWTGEAFF	TGTGCCAGCAGTACTTGGACAGGGGAAGCTTTCTTT
NA	once	TRBJ1-1	TRBV6-5	CASRNREDGTEAFF	TGTGCCAGCAGAAACAGGGAAGATGGCACTGAAGCTTTCTTT